This T cell receptor (beta chain) was captured by sequencing in a study of a mutant IDH1 vaccine in newly diagnosed glioma. About the research overall: Treated patients showed a male proportion of approximately 60%, a female proportion of roughly 40%, and a mean age of 40.4 years.

Described time point: week 47, end of study. Every vaccine dose comprised 300 ug of mutant IDH1 20-mer peptide plus topical imiquimod. This CDR3 is 14 amino acids long. The V end lost 2 bases, the J end lost 2 bases, and 8 bases lay between the germline ends. Germline V gives CDR1 SGHNT, CDR2 YYREEE (reference sequence). Comment on this clone: Its specificity is not known.

The assay was immunoSEQ multiplex PCR, and TCRdb's table has in-frame clones only and misses some. There are over 30,000 clones in the sample; around 90% occur only once, and 5% to 6% lies in the top ten. The sample here was PBMCs, taken from a glioma patient whose treatment included an IDH1 peptide vaccine. The origin of this receptor is a woman in her 40s with glioma. The rearrangement joins TRBV5-4 to TRBJ1-3; the D is unclear. Here the CDR3 DNA reads TGTGCCAGCAGCTTAGGAGGGACTGGAAACACCATATATTTT. Its protein product is CASSLGGTGNTIYF.